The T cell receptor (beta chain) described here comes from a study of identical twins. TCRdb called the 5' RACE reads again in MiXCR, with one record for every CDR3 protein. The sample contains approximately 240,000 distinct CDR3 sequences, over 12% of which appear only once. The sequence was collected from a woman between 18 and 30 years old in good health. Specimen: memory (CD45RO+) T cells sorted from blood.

CDR3 in amino acids: CSALAGTGLGDEQFF. For the CDR3, the DNA is TGCAGTGCCCTGGCGGGGACAGGGTTAGGAGATGAGCAGTTCTTC. V usage is TRBV20-1 and J usage is TRBJ2-1; the match to TRBD1 covers 9 bases. Germline-derived CDR1 and CDR2 are DFQATT and SNEGSKA (reference sequence). J gave up 8 bases and V 6 bases, and 14 bases lay outside the gene matches. The CDR3 has 15 residues.